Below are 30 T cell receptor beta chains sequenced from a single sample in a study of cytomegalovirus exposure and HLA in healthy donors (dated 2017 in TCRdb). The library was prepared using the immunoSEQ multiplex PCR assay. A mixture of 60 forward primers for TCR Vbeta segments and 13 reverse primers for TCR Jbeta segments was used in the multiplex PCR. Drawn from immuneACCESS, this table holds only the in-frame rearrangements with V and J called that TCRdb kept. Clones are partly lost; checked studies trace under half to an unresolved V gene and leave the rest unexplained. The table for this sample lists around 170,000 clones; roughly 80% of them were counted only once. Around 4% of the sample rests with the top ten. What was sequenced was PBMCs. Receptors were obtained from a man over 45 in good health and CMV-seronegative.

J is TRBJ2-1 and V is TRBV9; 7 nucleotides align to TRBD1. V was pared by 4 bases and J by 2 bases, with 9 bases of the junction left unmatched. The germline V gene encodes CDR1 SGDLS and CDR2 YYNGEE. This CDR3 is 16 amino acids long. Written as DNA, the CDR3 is TGTGCCAGCAGCAACCACAGGGGCGCTGCCTACAATGAGCAGTTCTTC. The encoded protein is CASSNHRGAAYNEQFF.

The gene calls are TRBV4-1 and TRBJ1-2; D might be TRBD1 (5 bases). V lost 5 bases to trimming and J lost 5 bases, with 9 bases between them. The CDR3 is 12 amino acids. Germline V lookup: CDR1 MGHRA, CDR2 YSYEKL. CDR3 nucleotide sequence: TGCGCCAGCAGCTTCAGGGAATATGGCTACACCTTC. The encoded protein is CASSFREYGYTF.

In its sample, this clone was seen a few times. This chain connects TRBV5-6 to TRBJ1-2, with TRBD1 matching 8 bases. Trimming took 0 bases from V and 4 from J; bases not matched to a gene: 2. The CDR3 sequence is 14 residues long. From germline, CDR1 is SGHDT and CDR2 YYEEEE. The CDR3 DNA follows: TGTGCCAGCAGCTTGGCAGGGGGCGCCTATGGCTACACCTTC. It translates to CASSLAGGAYGYTF.

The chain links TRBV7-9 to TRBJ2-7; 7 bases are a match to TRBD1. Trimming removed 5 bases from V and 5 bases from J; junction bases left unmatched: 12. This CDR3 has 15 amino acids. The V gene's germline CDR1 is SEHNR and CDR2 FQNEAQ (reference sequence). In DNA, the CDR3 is TGTGCCAGCAGCCCCCTTCGGGGACAGTCGGACGAGCAGTACTTC. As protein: CASSPLRGQSDEQYF.

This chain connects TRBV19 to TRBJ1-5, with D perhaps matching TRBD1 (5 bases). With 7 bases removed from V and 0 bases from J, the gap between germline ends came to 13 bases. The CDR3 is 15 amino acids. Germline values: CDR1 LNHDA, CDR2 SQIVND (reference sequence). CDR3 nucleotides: TGTGCCAGTAAAGCAGGGCGGGGTAGCAATCAGCCCCAGCATTTT. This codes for CASKAGRGSNQPQHF. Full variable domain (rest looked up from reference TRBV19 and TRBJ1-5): DGGITQSPKYLFRKEGQNVTLSCEQNLNHDAMYWYRQDPGQGLRLIYYSQIVNDFQKGDIAEGYSVSREKKESFPLTVTSAQKNPTAFYLCASKAGRGSNQPQHFGDGTRLSIL.

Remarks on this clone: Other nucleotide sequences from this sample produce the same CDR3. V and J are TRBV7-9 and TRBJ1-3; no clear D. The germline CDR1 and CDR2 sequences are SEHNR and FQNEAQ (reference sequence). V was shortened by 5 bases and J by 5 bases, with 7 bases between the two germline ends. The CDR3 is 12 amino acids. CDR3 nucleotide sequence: TGTGCCAGCAGCGGGAGAAGAAACACCATATATTTT. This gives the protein CASSGRRNTIYF.

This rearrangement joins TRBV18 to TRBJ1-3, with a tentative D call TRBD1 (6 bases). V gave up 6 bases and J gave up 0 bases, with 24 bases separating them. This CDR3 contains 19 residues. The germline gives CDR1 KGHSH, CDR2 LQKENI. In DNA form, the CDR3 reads TGTGCCAGCTCCCAAAACATGCGACAGGCAGCAACCTCTGGAAACACCATATATTTT. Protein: CASSQNMRQAATSGNTIYF.

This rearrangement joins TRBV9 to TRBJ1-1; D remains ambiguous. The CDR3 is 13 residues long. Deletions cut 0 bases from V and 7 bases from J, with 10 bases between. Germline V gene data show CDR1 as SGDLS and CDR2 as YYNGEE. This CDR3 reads CASSVDMGVEAFF. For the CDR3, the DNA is TGTGCCAGCAGCGTAGATATGGGAGTTGAAGCTTTCTTT.

As DNA, the CDR3 is TGTGCCAGCAGCTTGGGGGGGGTTAATGAAAAACTGTTTTTT. Translated: CASSLGGVNEKLFF. This chain joins TRBV5-6 and TRBJ1-4; D may be TRBD1 (5 bases). The CDR3 sequence is 14 residues long. Per the germline V gene, CDR1 is SGHDT and CDR2 is YYEEEE. Deletions cut 0 bases from V and 4 bases from J, with 7 bases between.

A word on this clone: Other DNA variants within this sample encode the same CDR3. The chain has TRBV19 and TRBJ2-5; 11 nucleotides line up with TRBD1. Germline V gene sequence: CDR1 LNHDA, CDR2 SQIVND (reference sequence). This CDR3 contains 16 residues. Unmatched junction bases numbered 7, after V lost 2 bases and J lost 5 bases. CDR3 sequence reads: CASSISGQGAHETQYF. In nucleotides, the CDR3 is TGTGCCAGTAGTATATCTGGACAGGGGGCGCACGAGACCCAGTACTTC.

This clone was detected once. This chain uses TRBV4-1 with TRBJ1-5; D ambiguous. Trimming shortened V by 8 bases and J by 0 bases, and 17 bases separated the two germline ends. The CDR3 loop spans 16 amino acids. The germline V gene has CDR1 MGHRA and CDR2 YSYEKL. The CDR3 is CASSGLGDISNQPQHF. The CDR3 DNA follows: TGCGCCAGCTCGGGCCTCGGGGATATTAGCAATCAGCCCCAGCATTTT.

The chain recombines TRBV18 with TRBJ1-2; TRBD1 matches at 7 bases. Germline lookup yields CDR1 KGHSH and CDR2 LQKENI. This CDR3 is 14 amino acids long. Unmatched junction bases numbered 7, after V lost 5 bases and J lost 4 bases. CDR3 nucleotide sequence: TGTGCCAGCTCAAGCTCACAGGGGTTCTATGGCTACACCTTC. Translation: CASSSSQGFYGYTF. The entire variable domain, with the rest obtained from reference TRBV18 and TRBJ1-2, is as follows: NAGVMQNPRHLVRRRGQEARLRCSPMKGHSHVYWYRQLPEEGLKFMVYLQKENIIDESGMPKERFSAEFPKEGPSILRIQQVVRGDSAAYFCASSSSQGFYGYTFGSGTRLTVV.

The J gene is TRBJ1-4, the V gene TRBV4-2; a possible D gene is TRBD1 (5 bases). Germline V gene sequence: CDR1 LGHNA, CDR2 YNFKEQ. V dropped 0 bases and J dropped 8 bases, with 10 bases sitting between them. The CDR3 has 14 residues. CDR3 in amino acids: CASSQDRKGEKLFF. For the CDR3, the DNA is TGTGCCAGCAGCCAAGATAGGAAGGGGGAAAAACTGTTTTTT.

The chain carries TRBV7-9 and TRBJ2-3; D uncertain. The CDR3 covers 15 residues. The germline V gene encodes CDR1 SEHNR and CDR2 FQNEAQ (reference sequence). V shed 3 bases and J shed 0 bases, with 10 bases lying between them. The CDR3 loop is CASSFPLTSTDTQYF. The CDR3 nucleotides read TGTGCCAGCAGCTTCCCCCTAACTAGCACAGATACGCAGTATTTT.

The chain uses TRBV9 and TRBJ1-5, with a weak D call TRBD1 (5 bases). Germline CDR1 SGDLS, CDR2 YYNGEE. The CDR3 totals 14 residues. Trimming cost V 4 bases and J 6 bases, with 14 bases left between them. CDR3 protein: CASSSQGRGQPQHF. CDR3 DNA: TGTGCCAGCAGCTCTCAGGGTAGGGGTCAGCCCCAGCATTTT.

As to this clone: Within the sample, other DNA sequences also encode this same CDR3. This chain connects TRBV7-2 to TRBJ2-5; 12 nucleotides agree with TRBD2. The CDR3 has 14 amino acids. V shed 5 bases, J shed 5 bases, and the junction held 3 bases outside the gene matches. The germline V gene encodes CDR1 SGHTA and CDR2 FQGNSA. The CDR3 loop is CASSPGLAGETQYF. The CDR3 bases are TGTGCCAGCAGCCCGGGACTAGCGGGCGAGACCCAGTACTTC.

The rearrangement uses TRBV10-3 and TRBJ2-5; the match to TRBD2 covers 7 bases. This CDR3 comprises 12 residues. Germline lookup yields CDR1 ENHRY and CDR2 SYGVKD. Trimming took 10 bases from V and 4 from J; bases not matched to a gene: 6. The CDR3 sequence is CASGREGETQYF. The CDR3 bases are TGTGCCAGCGGGAGAGAGGGAGAGACCCAGTACTTC.

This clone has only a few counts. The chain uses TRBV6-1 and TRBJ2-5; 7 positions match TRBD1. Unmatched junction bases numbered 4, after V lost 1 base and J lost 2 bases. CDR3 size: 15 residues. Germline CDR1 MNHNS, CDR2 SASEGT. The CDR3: CASSEGDREQETQYF. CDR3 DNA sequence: TGTGCCAGCAGTGAAGGCGACAGGGAGCAAGAGACCCAGTACTTC.

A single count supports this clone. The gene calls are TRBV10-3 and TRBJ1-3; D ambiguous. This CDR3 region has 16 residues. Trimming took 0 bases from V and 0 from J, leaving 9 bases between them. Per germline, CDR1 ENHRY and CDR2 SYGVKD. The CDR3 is CAISESTDYSGNTIYF. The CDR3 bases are TGTGCCATCAGTGAGTCAACTGACTACTCTGGAAACACCATATATTTT.

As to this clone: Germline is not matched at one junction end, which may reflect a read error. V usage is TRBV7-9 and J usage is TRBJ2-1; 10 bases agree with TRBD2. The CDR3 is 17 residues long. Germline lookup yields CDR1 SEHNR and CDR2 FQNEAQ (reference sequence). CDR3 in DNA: TGTTCCAGCAGCTTACGGCCAACAGCGGGGGGGCGAGATGAGCAGTTCTTC. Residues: CSSSLRPTAGGRDEQFF.

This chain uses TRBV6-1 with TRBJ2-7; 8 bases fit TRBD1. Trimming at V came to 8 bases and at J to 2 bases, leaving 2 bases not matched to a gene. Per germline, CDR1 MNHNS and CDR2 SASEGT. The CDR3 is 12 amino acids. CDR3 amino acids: CASRQGPYEQYF. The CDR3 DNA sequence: TGTGCCAGCCGACAGGGGCCCTACGAGCAGTACTTC.

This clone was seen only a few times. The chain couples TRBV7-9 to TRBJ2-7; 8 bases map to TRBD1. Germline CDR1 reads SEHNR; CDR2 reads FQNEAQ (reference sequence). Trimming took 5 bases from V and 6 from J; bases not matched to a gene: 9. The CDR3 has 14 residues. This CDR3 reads CASSPGQGPLEQYF. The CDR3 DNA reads TGTGCCAGCAGCCCCGGACAGGGACCCCTCGAGCAGTACTTC.

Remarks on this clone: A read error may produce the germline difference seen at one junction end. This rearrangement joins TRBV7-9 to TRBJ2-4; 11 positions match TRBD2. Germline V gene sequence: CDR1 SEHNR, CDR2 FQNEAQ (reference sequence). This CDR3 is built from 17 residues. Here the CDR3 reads CSSSLSGLAGGLDIQYF. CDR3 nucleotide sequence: TGTTCCAGCAGCTTAAGTGGCCTAGCGGGGGGATTGGACATTCAGTACTTC.

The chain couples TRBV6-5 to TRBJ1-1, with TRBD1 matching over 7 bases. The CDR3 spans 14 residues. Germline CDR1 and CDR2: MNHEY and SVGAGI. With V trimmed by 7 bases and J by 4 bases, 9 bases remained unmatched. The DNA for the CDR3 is TGTGCCAGCACGACAGGGCTTTGGGGCACTGAAGCTTTCTTT. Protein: CASTTGLWGTEAFF.

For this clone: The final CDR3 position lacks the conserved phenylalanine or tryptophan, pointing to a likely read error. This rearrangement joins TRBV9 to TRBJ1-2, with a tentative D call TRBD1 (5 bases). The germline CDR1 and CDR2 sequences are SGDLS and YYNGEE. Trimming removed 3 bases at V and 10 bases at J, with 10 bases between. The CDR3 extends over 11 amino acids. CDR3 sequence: CASSDRKFYTL. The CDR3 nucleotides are TGTGCCAGCAGCGACAGGAAATTCTACACCCTC.

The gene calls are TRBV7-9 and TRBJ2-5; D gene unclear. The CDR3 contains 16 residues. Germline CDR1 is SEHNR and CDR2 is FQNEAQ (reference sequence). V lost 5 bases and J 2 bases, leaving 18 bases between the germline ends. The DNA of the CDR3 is TGTGCCAGCAGCCCCGTGGGTAGGAGATTTCAAGAGACCCAGTACTTC. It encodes CASSPVGRRFQETQYF.

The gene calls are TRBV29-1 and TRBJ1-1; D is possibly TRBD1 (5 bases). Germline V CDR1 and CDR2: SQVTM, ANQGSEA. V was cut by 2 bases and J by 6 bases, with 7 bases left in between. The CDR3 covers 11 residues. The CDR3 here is CSVESGAEAFF. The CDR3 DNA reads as TGCAGCGTTGAATCGGGGGCTGAAGCTTTCTTT.

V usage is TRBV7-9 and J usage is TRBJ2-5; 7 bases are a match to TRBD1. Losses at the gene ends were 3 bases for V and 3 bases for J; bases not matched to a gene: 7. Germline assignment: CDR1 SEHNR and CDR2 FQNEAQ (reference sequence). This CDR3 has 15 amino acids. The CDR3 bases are TGTGCCAGCAGCTTGACAGGGTACAAAAAAGAGACCCAGTACTTC. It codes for CASSLTGYKKETQYF. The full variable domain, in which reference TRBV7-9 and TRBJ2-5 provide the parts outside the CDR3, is DTGVSQNPRHKITKRGQNVTFRCDPISEHNRLYWYRQTLGQGPEFLTYFQNEAQLEKSRLLSDRFSAERPKGSFSTLEIQRTEQGDSAMYLCASSLTGYKKETQYFGPGTRLLVL.

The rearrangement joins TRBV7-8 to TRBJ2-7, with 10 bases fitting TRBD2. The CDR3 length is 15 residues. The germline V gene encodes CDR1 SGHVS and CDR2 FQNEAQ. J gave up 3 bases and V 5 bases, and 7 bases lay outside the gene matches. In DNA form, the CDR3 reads TGTGCCAGCAGCATCAGACTAGCGGGTTTCTACGAGCAGTACTTC. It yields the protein CASSIRLAGFYEQYF.

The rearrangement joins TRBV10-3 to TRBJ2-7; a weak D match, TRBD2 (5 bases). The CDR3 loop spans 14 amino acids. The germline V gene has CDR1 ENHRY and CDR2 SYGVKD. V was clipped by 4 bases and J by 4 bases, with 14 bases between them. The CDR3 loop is CAISVQEVVYEQYF. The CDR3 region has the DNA TGTGCCATCAGTGTCCAGGAGGTCGTGTACGAGCAGTACTTC.